These 29 T cell receptor beta chains were all obtained from the same sample, sequenced in a study of T cell responses to AZD1222 COVID-19 vaccine. This table comes from immunoSEQ multiplex PCR, and its TCRdb copy is limited to in-frame clones, with some not included. The sample includes roughly 170,000 clones, approximately 90% of them seen just once. This specimen consisted of peripheral blood, obtained on day 0 of AZD1222 vaccination. The origin of the receptors is an adult in good health.

The rearrangement joins TRBV6-4 to TRBJ2-5; 9 bases line up with TRBD2. CDR1 is MRHNA, CDR2 SNTAGT, per germline. V gave up 7 bases and J gave up 0 bases; unmatched junction bases: 15. This CDR3 region has 18 residues. The CDR3 DNA reads TGTGCCAGCAAGCGGCCCAGCAGCGGGGGGCAGCACCAAGAGACCCAGTACTTC. Translation: CASKRPSSGGQHQETQYF.

The genes are TRBV7-2 and TRBJ2-7; no firm D call. From germline, CDR1 is SGHTA and CDR2 FQGNSA. Trimming pared 2 bases from V and 0 bases from J, leaving 8 bases between. The CDR3 spans 14 residues. In nucleotides, the CDR3 is TGTGCCAGCAGCTTACGGCAGAGCTCCTACGAGCAGTACTTC. Its translation is CASSLRQSSYEQYF.

CDR3 coding DNA: TGTGCCAGCAGGACCCAAACAGGGTTGAACACTGAAGCTTTCTTT. Residues: CASRTQTGLNTEAFF. This rearrangement joins TRBV5-4 to TRBJ1-1; D may be TRBD1 (6 bases). Trimming took 5 bases from V and 0 from J, leaving 14 bases between them. Germline CDR1 and CDR2: SGHNT and YYREEE (reference sequence). The CDR3 is made up of 15 amino acids.

This chain connects TRBV27 to TRBJ2-2; 12 nucleotides align to TRBD2. Germline V gene data show CDR1 as MNHEY and CDR2 as SMNVEV (reference sequence). This CDR3 has 16 residues. V gave up 5 bases and J gave up 4 bases; unmatched junction bases: 5. This CDR3 reads CASSPASGRATGELFF. Here the CDR3 DNA reads TGTGCCAGCAGTCCAGCTAGCGGGAGGGCCACCGGGGAGCTGTTTTTT.

This clone was counted between two and nine times. This sequence joins TRBV5-4 and TRBJ2-1; the match to TRBD1 covers 8 bases. The CDR3 runs 13 residues. J gave up 7 bases and V 7 bases, and 7 bases lay outside the gene matches. Germline values: CDR1 SGHNT, CDR2 YYREEE (reference sequence). In DNA, the CDR3 is TGTGCCAGCCAGACAGGGGACAAGAATGAGCAGTTCTTC. The encoded protein is CASQTGDKNEQFF.

V is TRBV25-1 and J is TRBJ1-1; 9 positions match TRBD1. Germline CDR1 reads MGHDK; CDR2 reads SYGVNS. This CDR3 region has 16 residues. V lost 3 bases to trimming and J lost 4 bases; unmatched junction nucleotides: 9. CDR3 coding DNA: TGTGCCAGCAGTGACCCATCACAGGGGGCGGGCACTGAAGCTTTCTTT. As protein: CASSDPSQGAGTEAFF.

The J gene is TRBJ2-7, the V gene TRBV28, with D possibly TRBD1 on 6 matching bases. Trimming stripped 3 bases from V and 2 bases from J, with 14 bases between. This CDR3 has 15 residues. Germline V gene sequence: CDR1 MDHEN, CDR2 SYDVKM. CDR3: CASSFRAGEPYEQYF. The DNA for the CDR3 is TGTGCCAGCAGTTTTAGGGCAGGGGAACCCTACGAGCAGTACTTC.

V is TRBV11-2 and J is TRBJ2-2; TRBD1 agrees at 10 bases. Germline assignment: CDR1 SGHAT and CDR2 FQNNGV. V lost 1 base and J lost 4; bases outside the gene matches: 3. The CDR3 is made up of 16 amino acids. The CDR3: CASSLGRQGATGELFF. In nucleotides, the CDR3 is TGTGCCAGCAGCTTAGGTCGACAGGGGGCCACCGGGGAGCTGTTTTTT.

The chain recombines TRBV28 with TRBJ2-1; 9 nucleotides agree with TRBD2. The CDR3 is 14 residues long. The germline V gene has CDR1 MDHEN and CDR2 SYDVKM. Unmatched junction bases numbered 4, after V lost 3 bases and J lost 7 bases. The CDR3 region has the DNA TGTGCCAGCAGTTTCTCAGCGGGGGGAAATGAGCAGTTCTTC. Its translation is CASSFSAGGNEQFF. Full variable domain (outside the CDR3, taken from reference TRBV28 and TRBJ2-1): DVKVTQSSRYLVKRTGEKVFLECVQDMDHENMFWYRQDPGLGLRLIYFSYDVKMKEKGDIPEGYSVSREKKERFSLILESASTNQTSMYLCASSFSAGGNEQFFGPGTRLTVL.

This CDR3 reads CATSRDLGSNQPQHF. The CDR3 DNA follows: TGTGCCACCAGCAGAGATCTGGGAAGCAATCAGCCCCAGCATTTT. The chain couples TRBV15 to TRBJ1-5, with D uncertain. CDR3 length: 15 residues. Trimming cost V 0 bases and J 1 base, with 7 bases left between them. Germline V gene sequence: CDR1 LNHNV, CDR2 YYDKDF (reference sequence). The full variable domain, rest sourced from reference TRBV15 and TRBJ1-5, is DAMVIQNPRYQVTQFGKPVTLSCSQTLNHNVMYWYQQKSSQAPKLLFHYYDKDFNNEADTPDNFQSRRPNTSFCFLDIRSPGLGDTAMYLCATSRDLGSNQPQHFGDGTRLSIL.

The rearrangement links TRBV5-1 to TRBJ2-5, with D tentatively TRBD2 (6 bases). The CDR3 sequence is 12 residues long. The germline gives CDR1 SGHRS, CDR2 YFSETQ. The ends were cut back, 1 base at V and 5 bases at J, with 6 bases in the middle. The CDR3 spells CASSLTSETQYF. As DNA, the CDR3 is TGCGCCAGCAGCTTGACTAGCGAGACCCAGTACTTC.

This clone appeared once. The V gene is TRBV5-1, the J gene TRBJ1-1; TRBD1 aligns across 8 bases. The germline CDR1 and CDR2 sequences are SGHRS and YFSETQ. The CDR3 is 17 amino acids. V dropped 2 bases and J dropped 4; count of bases not matched to a gene: 13. The CDR3 region is CASSLEGQGGVGTEAFF. CDR3 nucleotide sequence: TGCGCCAGCAGCTTAGAAGGACAGGGAGGAGTTGGCACTGAAGCTTTCTTT.

This chain uses TRBV10-3 with TRBJ2-2; D is unclear. Trimming took 0 bases from V and 5 from J, leaving 10 bases between them. The CDR3 covers 15 residues. Germline lookup yields CDR1 ENHRY and CDR2 SYGVKD. CDR3 sequence: CAISESAGGTGELFF. CDR3 nucleotides: TGTGCCATCAGTGAGTCCGCAGGTGGGACCGGGGAGCTGTTTTTT.

The chain employs TRBV4-1 and TRBJ2-7; 12 nucleotides align to TRBD1. The CDR3 contains 19 residues. Germline trimming cut 4 bases from V and 2 bases from J; bases unmatched to any gene: 15. The germline gives CDR1 MGHRA, CDR2 YSYEKL. The CDR3 here is CASSPIQGQGAFYAYEQYF. CDR3 bases: TGCGCCAGCAGCCCGATTCAGGGACAGGGGGCATTCTATGCCTACGAGCAGTACTTC.

The genes are TRBV4-3 and TRBJ2-7, with unresolved D. V was trimmed by 0 bases and J by 2 bases, leaving 11 bases between them. Looked up from germline, CDR1 is LGHNA and CDR2 is YSLEER. The CDR3 length is 15 residues. CDR3 sequence: CASSQESASAYEQYF. The CDR3 DNA is TGCGCCAGCAGCCAAGAGTCGGCTAGTGCCTACGAGCAGTACTTC.

CDR3 in DNA: TGTGCCAGCAGCCTCCGGCCGGCCCCGAGAAACACCATATATTTT. It encodes CASSLRPAPRNTIYF. This chain links TRBV6-5 with TRBJ1-3; D gene uncertain. This CDR3 comprises 15 residues. Germline V gene lookup returns CDR1 MNHEY and CDR2 SVGAGI. V dropped 6 bases and J dropped 5 bases, with 17 bases sitting between them.

This chain links TRBV28 with TRBJ1-2; 9 bases fit TRBD1. CDR1 is MDHEN and CDR2 is SYDVKM in the germline V gene. The trim removed 11 bases at V and 5 bases at J, leaving 12 bases unmatched. This CDR3 spans 14 amino acids. Here the CDR3 DNA reads TGTGCCGGCGGATCGACAGGGGGGGTTTATGGCTACACCTTC. Its protein product is CAGGSTGGVYGYTF.

This clone has a single count. The chain joins TRBV4-1 to TRBJ2-7, with a possible D match to TRBD2 (6 bases). Germline V CDR1 and CDR2: MGHRA, YSYEKL. This CDR3 spans 15 amino acids. Trimming left V 0 bases short and J 3 bases short, with 12 bases between. CDR3 protein: CASSQEWTEGYEQYF. For the CDR3, the DNA is TGCGCCAGCAGCCAAGAATGGACGGAGGGCTACGAGCAGTACTTC.

The chain joins TRBV19 to TRBJ1-1; 9 nucleotides line up with TRBD1. This CDR3 has 16 amino acids. Trimming at V came to 2 bases and at J to 5 bases, leaving 9 bases not matched to a gene. Germline values: CDR1 LNHDA, CDR2 SQIVND (reference sequence). CDR3 in amino acids: CASSISGQGHWTEAFF. For the CDR3, the DNA is TGTGCCAGTAGTATATCGGGACAGGGCCATTGGACTGAAGCTTTCTTT.

V usage is TRBV5-6 and J usage is TRBJ2-7, with D unclear. Deletions cut 4 bases from V and 3 bases from J, with 17 bases between. Germline values: CDR1 SGHDT, CDR2 YYEEEE. The CDR3 runs to 15 residues. The CDR3, as DNA: TGTGCCAGCAGCCCCACTTCGACGAGTGGCTACGAGCAGTACTTC. It translates to CASSPTSTSGYEQYF.

The J gene is TRBJ1-2, the V gene TRBV30; 8 nucleotides align to TRBD1. Germline V gives CDR1 GTSNPN, CDR2 SVGIG (reference sequence). This CDR3 is 18 amino acids long. V dropped 3 bases and J dropped 0; count of bases not matched to a gene: 15. CDR3 sequence: CAWRDRVRGESSNYGYTF. The DNA of the CDR3 is TGTGCCTGGAGGGACAGGGTCAGGGGGGAATCGTCTAACTATGGCTACACCTTC.

The chain employs TRBV28 and TRBJ2-1; D call uncertain. CDR1 and CDR2 from the germline V gene are MDHEN and SYDVKM. The CDR3 runs to 15 residues. V dropped 8 bases and J dropped 0 bases, with 14 bases sitting between them. The CDR3 nucleotides are TGTGCCAGCGGACCGACGGTGAGCTCCTACAATGAGCAGTTCTTC. Translation gives CASGPTVSSYNEQFF.

This clone was found once. V and J are TRBV6-5 and TRBJ2-2; 8 nucleotides match TRBD2. Per the germline V gene, CDR1 is MNHEY and CDR2 is SVGAGI. The CDR3 length is 15 residues. The V and J ends lost 8 bases and 5 bases, in that order; junction bases with no gene match: 10. CDR3 bases: TGTGCCAGCCGGGTCGGCGGGAGGAGGACCGGGGAGCTGTTTTTT. Amino acids: CASRVGGRRTGELFF.

This clone was counted a single time. The chain combines TRBV20-1 with TRBJ2-7; TRBD2 matches 10 bases. The CDR3 spans 16 residues. Germline CDR1 and CDR2: DFQATT and SNEGSKA (reference sequence). The ends lost 3 bases at V and 3 bases at J; junction bases unmatched: 11. This CDR3 is CSASKLAGVTIYEQYF. CDR3 nucleotides: TGCAGTGCTAGTAAGCTAGCGGGAGTCACGATCTACGAGCAGTACTTC.

The rearrangement joins TRBV25-1 to TRBJ2-1; D not resolved. Deletions cut 4 bases from V and 0 bases from J, with 10 bases between. The CDR3 sequence is 15 residues long. Germline assignment: CDR1 MGHDK and CDR2 SYGVNS. CDR3: CASSARRSSYNEQFF. CDR3 DNA sequence: TGTGCCAGCAGTGCACGCCGAAGCTCCTACAATGAGCAGTTCTTC.

The chain joins TRBV28 to TRBJ2-1; TRBD2 might be the D (6 bases). Trimming left V 6 bases short and J 4 bases short, with 22 bases between. The CDR3 covers 17 residues. The germline CDR1 and CDR2 sequences are MDHEN and SYDVKM. The CDR3 DNA reads TGTGCCAGCAGACCCAGGGCTTGGCGGGATATATACAATGAGCAGTTCTTC. It codes for CASRPRAWRDIYNEQFF.

This chain links TRBV28 with TRBJ2-2; a possible D gene is TRBD1 (5 bases). This CDR3 has 17 amino acids. Germline-derived CDR1 and CDR2 are MDHEN and SYDVKM. V lost 2 bases and J lost 3, with 16 bases in between. The CDR3 DNA follows: TGTGCCAGCAGTTTAATTCTTTCAGGGTCCGACACCGGGGAGCTGTTTTTT. Translating gives CASSLILSGSDTGELFF. Full variable domain (outside the CDR3, taken from reference TRBV28 and TRBJ2-2): DVKVTQSSRYLVKRTGEKVFLECVQDMDHENMFWYRQDPGLGLRLIYFSYDVKMKEKGDIPEGYSVSREKKERFSLILESASTNQTSMYLCASSLILSGSDTGELFFGEGSRLTVL.

This chain uses TRBV29-1 with TRBJ2-5; D is possibly TRBD2 (7 bases). Per germline, CDR1 SQVTM and CDR2 ANQGSEA. Trimming cost V 7 bases and J 1 base, with 13 bases left between them. The CDR3 sequence is 13 residues long. CDR3 in amino acids: CSGGRGVQETQYF. CDR3 DNA: TGCAGCGGTGGGAGGGGGGTCCAAGAGACCCAGTACTTC.

This clone was counted a single time. This CDR3 is CASSDRDRATEAFF. Written as DNA, the CDR3 is TGTGCCAGCTCAGACAGGGATAGGGCCACTGAAGCTTTCTTT. The genes are TRBV18 and TRBJ1-1, with 7 nucleotides matching TRBD1. Losses at the gene ends were 5 bases for V and 4 bases for J; bases not matched to a gene: 7. Germline CDR1 and CDR2: KGHSH and LQKENI. The CDR3 runs 14 residues.